The rows below give T cell receptor beta chains drawn from one sample of a study of patients and donors after allogeneic stem cell transplantation. Using its own MiXCR run on the RT-PCR reads, TCRdb lists one record per CDR3 protein. The top ten clones hold around 6% of a sample with about a million distinct CDR3 sequences, roughly 18% of them seen once. Specimen: blood, either unsorted or a sorted T cell fraction (not recorded which). These receptors all come from a human donor who was either an allogeneic HSCT recipient or a stem cell or donor lymphocyte infusion donor (not recorded which). It is not recorded whose cells these are; they may come from a transplant donor. Both conserved end residues are part of each CDR3. A D gene is named only where the DNA matches it firmly. The listing skips clone size in some rows; elsewhere it reads once, few, many or a size class.

j_call d_call v_call clone_size cdr3_nt cdr3_aa
TRBJ2-7 . TRBV20-1 . TGCAGTGCCCACTCCCCCGACCAGGGCCGCTACGAGCAGTACTTC CSAHSPDQGRYEQYF
TRBJ2-7 TRBD2 TRBV20-1 . TGCAGTGCTAGTCCGGGAGGTTCCTACGAGCAGTACTTC CSASPGGSYEQYF
TRBJ2-2 TRBD1 TRBV5-6 . TGTGCCAGCAGCCCTGACAGGGGTCTGCTCGGCGGGGAGCTGTTTTTT CASSPDRGLLGGELFF
TRBJ1-1 . TRBV20-1 . TGCAGTGCTAACGGACTGAACACTGAAGCTTTCTTT CSANGLNTEAFF
TRBJ2-7 . TRBV7-2 . TGTGCCAGCAGCCCAACCAACAGGGCCTACGAGCAGTACTTC CASSPTNRAYEQYF
TRBJ1-1 . TRBV15 . TGTGCCACCAGCAGAGATGACGACAGGAACACTGAAGCTTTCTTT CATSRDDDRNTEAFF
TRBJ2-5 TRBD2 TRBV4-2 few TGTGCCAGCAGCCAAGTTGGCGGGAGGGGTTTGGAGACCCAGTACTTC CASSQVGGRGLETQYF
TRBJ1-1 . TRBV7-3 few TGTGCCAGCAGCTTAAATGTACACACTGAAGCTTTCTTT CASSLNVHTEAFF
TRBJ2-7 TRBD2 TRBV20-1 . TGCAGTGCTACCTCTAGCGGGGCCCCGGAGAAGCAGTACTTC CSATSSGAPEKQYF
TRBJ1-5 TRBD1 TRBV2 many TGTGCCAGCAGCGGACAGGGAAGCAATCAGCCCCAGCATTTT CASSGQGSNQPQHF
TRBJ2-7 TRBD1 TRBV27 few TGTGCCAGCACCGAGCGCGCAGGGGGCTCTTACGAGCAGTACTTC CASTERAGGSYEQYF
TRBJ1-1 . TRBV28 many TGTGCCAGCAGGAGCCTGGGGGAGCGACACACTGAAGCTTTCTTT CASRSLGERHTEAFF
TRBJ1-1 TRBD1 TRBV5-6 few TGTGCCAGCAGCGTACCGGGACAGGGGAACACTGAAGCTTTCTTT CASSVPGQGNTEAFF
TRBJ1-5 . TRBV4-1 few TGCGCCAGCAGCCAAGAGCCCCATCCCGGTACACGGATCCCTCAGCCCCAGCATTTT CASSQEPHPGTRIPQPQHF
TRBJ2-1 TRBD2 TRBV14 . TGTGCCAGCAGCCAAGATTCTAGCGGAGTTCCCCAAAAGCAGTTCTTC CASSQDSSGVPQKQFF
TRBJ2-1 TRBD1 TRBV12-3/TRBV12-4 few TGTGCCAGCAGTTTGAACCGGAAGGGGGCTCACGGTGAGCAGTTCTTC CASSLNRKGAHGEQFF
TRBJ2-2 . TRBV12-5 . TGTGCTAGTGGTTTCTGGGGGGCGGACACCGGGGAGCTGTTTTTT CASGFWGADTGELFF